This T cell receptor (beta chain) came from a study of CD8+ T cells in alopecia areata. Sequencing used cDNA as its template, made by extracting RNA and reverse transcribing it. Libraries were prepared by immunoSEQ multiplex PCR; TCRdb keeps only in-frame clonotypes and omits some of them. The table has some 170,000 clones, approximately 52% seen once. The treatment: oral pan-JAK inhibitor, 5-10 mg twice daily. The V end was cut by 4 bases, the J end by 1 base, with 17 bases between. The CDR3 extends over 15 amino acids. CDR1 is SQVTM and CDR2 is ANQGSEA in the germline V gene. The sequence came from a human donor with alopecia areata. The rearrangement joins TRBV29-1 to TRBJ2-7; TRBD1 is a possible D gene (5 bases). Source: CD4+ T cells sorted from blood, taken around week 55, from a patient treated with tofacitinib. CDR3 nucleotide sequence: TGCAGCGTTGTGTCCAGGGCCCACCATTCCTACGAGCAGTACTTC. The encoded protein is CSVVSRAHHSYEQYF.